A selection of T cell receptor beta chains follows, all from one sample in a study of regulatory T cells in long-lasting Graves disease. In TCRdb, the multiplex PCR reads were re-called with MiXCR into one record per CDR3 protein. The data contain around 460,000 distinct CDR3 sequences, approximately 23% of them singletons. The material sequenced was peripheral blood mononuclear cells (PBMCs), taken when the disease was refractory, from a patient treated with antithyroid drugs. Source of these receptors: a female donor with Graves disease. The CDR3 runs from the conserved cysteine through the conserved F or W. The order of the fields is clone size, V gene, D gene, J gene, CDR3 DNA, CDR3 protein. A D gene is named only where the DNA matches it firmly. Clone size is stated in some rows and not others, as once, few, many or a class when expanded.

>.|TRBV12-3/TRBV12-4|.|TRBJ2-1
TGTGCCAGCACCTCGTTCCCCCCCCTCTTGGAAAGCTCCTACAATGAGCAGTTCTTC
CASTSFPPLLESSYNEQFF
>few|TRBV6-5|TRBD2|TRBJ2-5
TGTGCCAGCAGTTACTCGCCCGCGGGAGCGGGGCAAGAGACCCAGTACTTC
CASSYSPAGAGQETQYF
>.|TRBV9|TRBD2|TRBJ2-1
TGTGCCAGCAGCGTAGAAGGACTAGTCAATGAGCAGTTCTTC
CASSVEGLVNEQFF
>.|TRBV27|TRBD2|TRBJ2-7
TGTGCCAGCAGCGAGCAGGGGACTAGCGGGAGGGGGGAGTACTTC
CASSEQGTSGRGEYF
>few|TRBV7-9|.|TRBJ2-7
TGTGCCAGCAGCTTAGCGGGAGCGGACTACGAGCAGTACTTC
CASSLAGADYEQYF
>.|TRBV19|.|TRBJ2-1
TGTGCCAGTAGGGGGGACGGCAATGAGCAGTTCTTC
CASRGDGNEQFF
>many|TRBV10-3|.|TRBJ1-2
TGTGCCATCAGTGACCTCTTCGCTTTTGGGGGCTACACCTTC
CAISDLFAFGGYTF
>.|TRBV20-1|TRBD1|TRBJ1-5
TGCAGTGCGGCCGGGACAGGGGAACAGCCCCAGCATTTT
CSAAGTGEQPQHF
>many|TRBV7-2|.|TRBJ2-5
TGTGCCAGCAGCTTATATAGTTCATCGGTGCGCGAGACCCAGTACTTC
CASSLYSSSVRETQYF
>many|TRBV2|.|TRBJ2-4
TGTGCCAGCAGACTTACTAGCCAACCTTCCCTTTGGTACTTC
CASRLTSQPSLWYF
>.|TRBV28|.|TRBJ2-5
TGTGCCAGCAGTGGCAGGGTTCAGGAGACCCAGTACTTC
CASSGRVQETQYF
>many|TRBV28|TRBD2|TRBJ2-5
TGTGCCAGCCTCGGTCGCTTGGTGGGGGGGGAGACCCAGTACTTC
CASLGRLVGGETQYF
>many|TRBV6-1|.|TRBJ2-7
TGTGCCAGCAGTCCCTCTGGGTACGAGCAGTACTTC
CASSPSGYEQYF
>few|TRBV6-5|TRBD1|TRBJ2-7
TGTGCCAGCAGTTACTCGGACAGGGGATACGAGCAGTACTTC
CASSYSDRGYEQYF
>many|TRBV7-9|.|TRBJ2-7
TGTGCCAGCATCAGATACCTCGTCCAGGGGAGCTACGAGCAGTACTTC
CASIRYLVQGSYEQYF
>.|TRBV9|TRBD2|TRBJ2-5
TGTGCCAGCAGCGTTAGCGGGAGGGCCTGGGAGACCCAGTACTTC
CASSVSGRAWETQYF
>.|TRBV9|TRBD2|TRBJ2-7
TGTGCCAGCGGGGCTACTAGCGGGAGTTACGAGCAGTACTTC
CASGATSGSYEQYF
>many|TRBV7-2|TRBD2|TRBJ2-7
TGTGCCAGCAGCTTAGAAGGAGGACTAGCGTACGAGCAGTACTTC
CASSLEGGLAYEQYF
>many|TRBV7-2|.|TRBJ2-5
TGTGCCAGCAGCTACCAGCTGGGAGGACAAGAGACCCAGTACTTC
CASSYQLGGQETQYF
>.|TRBV12-3/TRBV12-4|.|TRBJ2-3
TGTGCCAGCAGTTTAGACGGGACAGATACGCAGTATTTT
CASSLDGTDTQYF
>many|TRBV7-2|.|TRBJ2-7
TGTGCCAGCAGCTTAGAGAGTGGGGGCTCCTACGAGCAGTACTTC
CASSLESGGSYEQYF
>.|TRBV7-2|.|TRBJ1-4
TGTACCAGCAGCTTAGAGCAGGGCCATAATGAAAAACTGTTTTTT
CTSSLEQGHNEKLFF
>few|TRBV20-1|.|TRBJ1-6
TGCAGTGCTAGAGTTGGCCGGCCCCCTAGTAGGAATTCACCCCTCCACTTT
CSARVGRPPSRNSPLHF
>.|TRBV12-3/TRBV12-4|.|TRBJ2-1
TGTGCCAGCAGTCGAGAGAGAGAGGGGGTCGATGAGCAGTTCTTC
CASSREREGVDEQFF
>.|TRBV30|TRBD1|TRBJ2-5
TGTGCCTGGAGTCCAGGGGGATCAAAGACCCAGTACTTC
CAWSPGGSKTQYF
>many|TRBV12-3/TRBV12-4|.|TRBJ2-6
TGTGCCAGCACCGACTCGGGAAAAGGGGCCAACGTCCTGACTTTC
CASTDSGKGANVLTF
>.|TRBV5-5|TRBD1|TRBJ1-2
TGCGCCAGCAGGATTGGGACAGACGTCTATGGCTACACCTTC
CASRIGTDVYGYTF
>.|TRBV28|TRBD1|TRBJ2-2
TGTGTCAGCACTTTGGACAGGGTAGCCACCGGGGAGCTGTTTTTT
CVSTLDRVATGELFF
>.|TRBV2|.|TRBJ2-3
TGTGCCAGCAGTGTGCAGGGTAGTACAGATACGCAGTATTTT
CASSVQGSTDTQYF
>few|TRBV30|TRBD2|TRBJ2-7
TGTGCCTGGAGTGGTAGCGGGAGACACTACGAGCAGTACTTC
CAWSGSGRHYEQYF
>many|TRBV2|TRBD1|TRBJ1-2
TGTGCCAGCAACACTGGGACAGCAACTAACTATGGCTACACCTTC
CASNTGTATNYGYTF
>many|TRBV24-1|.|TRBJ2-2
TGTGCCACCAGTGATCCGGTCGCGAACACCGGGGAGCTGTTTTTT
CATSDPVANTGELFF
>many|TRBV7-2|.|TRBJ1-2
TGTGCCAGCAGCTTAGATGTGGGGAGGTATGGCTACACCTTC
CASSLDVGRYGYTF
>.|TRBV6-2/TRBV6-3|.|TRBJ2-2
TGTGCCAGCAGTTACTCTGCGGGGCTAAACACCGGGGAGCTGTTTTTT
CASSYSAGLNTGELFF
>many|TRBV6-1|TRBD1|TRBJ2-2
TGTGCCAGCATAAGGACAGGGGGCGTCGAAGGGATCGGCGGGGAGCTGTTTTTT
CASIRTGGVEGIGGELFF
>many|TRBV28|.|TRBJ2-7
TGTGCCAGCAGTTTCGGAGACAGTTCCTACGAGCAGTACTTC
CASSFGDSSYEQYF
>.|TRBV19|.|TRBJ1-1
TGTACCAGTGGGGGAGTGCGAGCTTTCTTT
CTSGGVRAFF
>many|TRBV24-1|.|TRBJ2-5
TGTGCCACCAGTGGACAGGTCGGCGAGACCCAGTACTTC
CATSGQVGETQYF
>.|TRBV13|TRBD2|TRBJ2-2
TGTGCCAGCAGCTTCCCGACTAGCGGGGGGAACACCGGGGAGCTGTTTTTT
CASSFPTSGGNTGELFF
>many|TRBV12-3/TRBV12-4|TRBD1|TRBJ2-7
TGTGCCAGCACCCAGGGGGACAGGCACGAGCAGTACTTC
CASTQGDRHEQYF
>.|TRBV19|.|TRBJ1-4
TGTGCCAGTAGTATAGCAGGAGAAAAACTGTTTTTT
CASSIAGEKLFF
>.|TRBV3-1|.|TRBJ2-3
TGTGCCAGCAGCCAAGAATCGGCTAGCACAGATACGCAGTATTTT
CASSQESASTDTQYF
>many|TRBV2|.|TRBJ2-5
TGTGCCAGCAGTGGACCCCTGGGGGAGACCCAGTACTTC
CASSGPLGETQYF
>many|TRBV28|.|TRBJ1-5
TGTGCCAGCAGTTTATATCCAGGGATCAATCAGCCCCAGCATTTT
CASSLYPGINQPQHF
>.|TRBV29-1|.|TRBJ2-6
TGCAGCGCGCACCTCGGGGCTGGGGCCAACGTCCTGACTTTC
CSAHLGAGANVLTF
>many|TRBV29-1|TRBD2|TRBJ2-5
TGCAGCGGAAGCGGGGGGAAAGAGACCCAGTACTTC
CSGSGGKETQYF